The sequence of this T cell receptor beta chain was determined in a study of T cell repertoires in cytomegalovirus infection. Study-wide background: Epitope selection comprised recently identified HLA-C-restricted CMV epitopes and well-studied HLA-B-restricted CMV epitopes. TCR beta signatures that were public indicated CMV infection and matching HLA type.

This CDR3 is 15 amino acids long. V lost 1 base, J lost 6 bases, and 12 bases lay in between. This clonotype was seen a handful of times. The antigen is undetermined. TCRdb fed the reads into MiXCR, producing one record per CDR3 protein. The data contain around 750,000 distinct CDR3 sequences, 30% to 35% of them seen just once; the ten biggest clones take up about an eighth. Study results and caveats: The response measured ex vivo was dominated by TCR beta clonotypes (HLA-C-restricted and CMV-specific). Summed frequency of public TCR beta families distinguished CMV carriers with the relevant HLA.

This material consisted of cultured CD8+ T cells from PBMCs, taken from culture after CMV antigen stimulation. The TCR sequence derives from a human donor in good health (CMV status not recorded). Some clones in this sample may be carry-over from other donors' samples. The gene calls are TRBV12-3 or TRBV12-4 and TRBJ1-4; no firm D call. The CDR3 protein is CASSLGAYLDEKLFF. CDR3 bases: TGTGCCAGCAGTTTAGGAGCGTACTTGGATGAAAAACTGTTTTTT.